This T cell receptor beta chain was recorded in a study of shared clonotypes between healthy human individuals. This clone showed up just a few times. An even split of each subset's genomic DNA across several immunoSEQ plates was performed. TCRdb's copy holds only in-frame clones and misses some; the assay was immunoSEQ multiplex PCR. The sample contains more than 2,000,000 clones, around 90% of which appear only once. J was trimmed by 1 base and V by 4 bases; bases with no gene match: 0. The CDR3 runs to 14 residues. Germline values: CDR1 SEHNR, CDR2 FQNEAQ (reference sequence). This clonotype was sampled from a man between 18 and 29 years old in good health. This chain links TRBV7-9 with TRBJ1-5; TRBD1 matches at 8 bases. Material for sequencing was naive CD4+ T cells sorted from blood. This sample's subset: CD45RA+ positively selected. As DNA, the CDR3 is TGTGCCAGCAGCTGGACAGGGAGCAATCAGCCCCAGCATTTT. Amino acid sequence: CASSWTGSNQPQHF. The whole variable domain, filled in from reference TRBV7-9 and TRBJ1-5, reads DTGVSQNPRHKITKRGQNVTFRCDPISEHNRLYWYRQTLGQGPEFLTYFQNEAQLEKSRLLSDRFSAERPKGSFSTLEIQRTEQGDSAMYLCASSWTGSNQPQHFGDGTRLSIL.